Presented here are 2 T cell receptor beta chains from one specimen sequenced in a study of identical twins. TCRdb reprocessed the 5' RACE reads with MiXCR, giving one entry per CDR3 protein. The sample lists hundreds of thousands of distinct CDR3 sequences; about a fifth were seen once. The data also belong to a second study, concerning yellow fever vaccine responses in identical twins.

Sequenced sample: CD4+ T cells sorted from blood. These receptors were obtained from a woman aged 18-30 years in good health.

This clonotype has only a few counts. V usage is TRBV20-1 and J usage is TRBJ2-7; D assignment may be TRBD1 or TRBD2 (6 bases each). Trimming cost V 2 bases and J 6 bases, with 17 bases left between them. The CDR3 runs 14 residues. Looked up from germline, CDR1 is DFQATT and CDR2 is SNEGSKA (reference sequence). The CDR3 sequence: CSARSGYRDSEQYF. As DNA, the CDR3 is TGCAGTGCTAGAAGCGGGTACAGGGATAGCGAGCAGTACTTC.

This clonotype turned up a few times. The chain carries TRBV6-1 and TRBJ1-1; tentatively, D is TRBD1 (5 bases). The CDR3 totals 15 residues. Per germline, CDR1 MNHNS and CDR2 SASEGT. Trimming stripped 6 bases from V and 0 bases from J, with 14 bases between. Here the CDR3 DNA reads TGTGCCAGCAGCCGGGGCCGGGGACTGAACACTGAAGCTTTCTTT. It translates to CASSRGRGLNTEAFF.